This T cell receptor beta chain appears in the sequencing data of a study of T cells in localized non-small cell lung cancer. Notes on the study in general: Highest T cell clonality was seen in uninvolved adjacent lung, surpassing that measured in tumor. Longer overall survival accompanied higher blood T cell density.

About this clone itself: The antigen remains unidentified.

The CDR3 contains 14 residues. Germline V gene data show CDR1 as MRHNA and CDR2 as SNTAGT. Deletions cut 0 bases from V and 8 bases from J, with 10 bases between. Measured with immunoSEQ multiplex PCR; TCRdb has only the in-frame clones, and not every one. The sample carries tens of thousands of clones, approximately 90% recorded once. This receptor was taken from a woman between 35 and 70 years old with stage I squamous cell lung carcinoma. The chain uses TRBV6-4 and TRBJ2-2, with D perhaps TRBD2 (5 bases). The sequencing used peripheral blood, collected before any cancer treatment. The CDR3 protein is CASSDSMERGELFF. The CDR3 DNA is TGTGCCAGCAGTGACTCGATGGAGCGGGGGGAGCTGTTTTTT.